These T cell receptor beta chains were read from a single sample in a study of cytomegalovirus exposure and HLA in healthy donors. The table came from immunoSEQ multiplex PCR; TCRdb's copy has only in-frame clones and leaves some out. The table lists about 40,000 clones. Sequencing used PBMCs. These receptors were taken from a man aged 25-45 years in good health and CMV-seronegative. Both conserved end residues are part of each CDR3. The order of the fields is V gene, D gene, J gene, CDR3 DNA, CDR3 protein. A D gene is named only where the DNA matches it firmly.

V gene: TRBV6-5; D gene: NA; J gene: TRBJ2-7; CDR3 DNA: TGTGCCAGCAGTTACACCGGGGGAGCGGGCGAGCAGTACTTC; CDR3 protein: CASSYTGGAGEQYF
V gene: TRBV5-1; D gene: TRBD2; J gene: TRBJ2-5; CDR3 DNA: TGCGCCAGCAGCTTGTCACTAGCGGGGGGCAAGCAAGAGACCCAGTACTTC; CDR3 protein: CASSLSLAGGKQETQYF
V gene: TRBV21-1; D gene: NA; J gene: TRBJ2-5; CDR3 DNA: TGTGCCAGCAGCAAACCTCAGCGGGGAAAGGGAGAGACCCAGTACTTC; CDR3 protein: CASSKPQRGKGETQYF
V gene: TRBV5-1; D gene: NA; J gene: TRBJ2-1; CDR3 DNA: TGCGCCAGCAGCTTGGTCGTTTGGGGAGTCAATGAGCAGTTCTTC; CDR3 protein: CASSLVVWGVNEQFF
V gene: TRBV9; D gene: NA; J gene: TRBJ2-1; CDR3 DNA: TGTGCCAGCAGCGTAGGAGCTCGAGGGAGTAGCAGTGAGCAGTTCTTC; CDR3 protein: CASSVGARGSSSEQFF
V gene: TRBV2; D gene: TRBD2; J gene: TRBJ2-5; CDR3 DNA: TGTGCCAGCAGTTTCCGGACTAGACAAGAGACCCAGTACTTC; CDR3 protein: CASSFRTRQETQYF
V gene: TRBV6-5; D gene: NA; J gene: TRBJ1-2; CDR3 DNA: TGTGCCAGCAGGGAGAGCCCTTTTTATAACTATGGCTACACCTTC; CDR3 protein: CASRESPFYNYGYTF
V gene: TRBV5-5; D gene: NA; J gene: TRBJ1-1; CDR3 DNA: TGTGCCAGCAGCTTTGCAGGGCTGAACACTGAAGCTTTCTTT; CDR3 protein: CASSFAGLNTEAFF
V gene: TRBV14; D gene: TRBD2; J gene: TRBJ2-7; CDR3 DNA: TGTGCCAGCAGGAGTGCGGGAGGGCCTTACGAGCAGTACTTC; CDR3 protein: CASRSAGGPYEQYF
V gene: TRBV7-2; D gene: NA; J gene: TRBJ2-5; CDR3 DNA: TGTGCCAGCAGCTTAGGGTTCGGGCTAGCGAACCCTAAATACTTC; CDR3 protein: CASSLGFGLANPKYF
V gene: TRBV4-1; D gene: NA; J gene: TRBJ2-7; CDR3 DNA: TGCGCCAGCAGCCAAGTCCAGGGAGGCTACGAGCAGTACTTC; CDR3 protein: CASSQVQGGYEQYF
V gene: TRBV7-9; D gene: NA; J gene: TRBJ1-2; CDR3 DNA: TGTGCCAGCAGACAGACAGGCTGGGGCTACACCTTC; CDR3 protein: CASRQTGWGYTF
V gene: TRBV4-3; D gene: NA; J gene: TRBJ1-1; CDR3 DNA: TGCGCCAGTACAGCCAGGTTAGGGGGCACTGAAGCTTTCTTT; CDR3 protein: CASTARLGGTEAFF
V gene: TRBV9; D gene: TRBD1; J gene: TRBJ2-7; CDR3 DNA: TGTGCCAGCAGCCCACGGACAGGGGGGGACATCTACGAGCAGTACTTC; CDR3 protein: CASSPRTGGDIYEQYF
V gene: TRBV6-1; D gene: TRBD2; J gene: TRBJ2-7; CDR3 DNA: TGTGCCAGCAGCGAGTCTAGCGGGGGGGCCTACGAGCAGTACTTC; CDR3 protein: CASSESSGGAYEQYF
V gene: TRBV6-5; D gene: NA; J gene: TRBJ2-5; CDR3 DNA: TGTGCCAGCAGTTACGAGGAGACCCAGTACTTC; CDR3 protein: CASSYEETQYF
V gene: TRBV5-1; D gene: NA; J gene: TRBJ2-7; CDR3 DNA: TGCGCCAGCAGGGAGGGATTAGCCTACGAGCAGTACTTC; CDR3 protein: CASREGLAYEQYF
V gene: TRBV2; D gene: TRBD2; J gene: TRBJ2-7; CDR3 DNA: TGTGCCAGCAGGCCCCTAGCGGGAGGCCTCTACGAGCAGTACTTC; CDR3 protein: CASRPLAGGLYEQYF
V gene: TRBV9; D gene: NA; J gene: TRBJ2-3; CDR3 DNA: TGTGCCAGCAGCGTCCTGGCGGGGCGGGGTAACACAGATACGCAGTATTTT; CDR3 protein: CASSVLAGRGNTDTQYF
V gene: TRBV4-1; D gene: TRBD2; J gene: TRBJ2-5; CDR3 DNA: TGCGCCAGCAGCCAAAGCCCTAGCGGGCAAGAGACCCAGTACTTC; CDR3 protein: CASSQSPSGQETQYF
V gene: TRBV4-3; D gene: NA; J gene: TRBJ2-1; CDR3 DNA: TGCGCCAGCAGCCAAGAGGGGCAGGGCAAAGTAAATGAGCAGTTCTTC; CDR3 protein: CASSQEGQGKVNEQFF
V gene: TRBV18; D gene: NA; J gene: TRBJ2-5; CDR3 DNA: TGTGCCAGCTCACGATCGCGGGACAGCAAAGAGACCCAGTACTTC; CDR3 protein: CASSRSRDSKETQYF
V gene: TRBV4-1; D gene: TRBD1; J gene: TRBJ2-7; CDR3 DNA: TGCGCCAGCAGCCCGGGACAGATCAGCGCCTACGAGCAGTACTTC; CDR3 protein: CASSPGQISAYEQYF
V gene: TRBV5-8; D gene: TRBD1; J gene: TRBJ2-3; CDR3 DNA: TGTGCCAGCAGCTTGGAAGGACAGGGCTCAGATACGCAGTATTTT; CDR3 protein: CASSLEGQGSDTQYF
V gene: TRBV6-5; D gene: NA; J gene: TRBJ1-5; CDR3 DNA: TGTGCCAGCAGTTTAGGGAGTTATAGCAATCAGCCCCAGCATTTT; CDR3 protein: CASSLGSYSNQPQHF
V gene: TRBV14; D gene: NA; J gene: TRBJ1-3; CDR3 DNA: TGTGCCAGCAGCCAATGGATTACGGGACATGGAAACACCATATATTTT; CDR3 protein: CASSQWITGHGNTIYF
V gene: TRBV5-1; D gene: TRBD2; J gene: TRBJ2-7; CDR3 DNA: TGCGCCAGCAGCTTGGCGGCTAGCGGGGCCCGCGCCTACGAGCAGTACTTC; CDR3 protein: CASSLAASGARAYEQYF
V gene: TRBV21-1; D gene: NA; J gene: TRBJ1-1; CDR3 DNA: TGTGCCAGCAGCGAGGGGGGACAGCTGAACACTGAAGCTTTCTTT; CDR3 protein: CASSEGGQLNTEAFF
V gene: TRBV23-1; D gene: NA; J gene: TRBJ2-5; CDR3 DNA: TGCGCCAGCAGATGCAGGGTGGAGGAGACCCAGTACTTC; CDR3 protein: CASRCRVEETQYF
V gene: TRBV9; D gene: NA; J gene: TRBJ2-1; CDR3 DNA: TGTGCCAGCAGCGTAGAGGAGACAGGTATCGACAATGAGCAGTTCTTC; CDR3 protein: CASSVEETGIDNEQFF
V gene: TRBV5-1; D gene: NA; J gene: TRBJ2-2; CDR3 DNA: TGCGCCGGCAGCTTGCAGGGGCCTAGAACCGGGGAGCTGTTTTTT; CDR3 protein: CAGSLQGPRTGELFF
V gene: TRBV7-8; D gene: NA; J gene: TRBJ2-2; CDR3 DNA: TGTGCCAGCAGCTTAGAGGCGGGGAGGAACACCGGGGAGCTGTTTTTT; CDR3 protein: CASSLEAGRNTGELFF
V gene: TRBV5-1; D gene: TRBD1; J gene: TRBJ1-1; CDR3 DNA: TGCGCCAGCAGCGCCGGGACAGGGAACACTGAAGCTTTCTTT; CDR3 protein: CASSAGTGNTEAFF
V gene: TRBV2; D gene: NA; J gene: TRBJ2-2; CDR3 DNA: TGTGCCAGCAGGAAGGACCCATCAGGGGCCGGGGAGCTGTTTTTT; CDR3 protein: CASRKDPSGAGELFF
V gene: TRBV2; D gene: TRBD1; J gene: TRBJ1-2; CDR3 DNA: TGTGCCAGCAGTGATTCGAGTGTCTGGACAGGGGGAAATCCCTATGGCTACACCTTC; CDR3 protein: CASSDSSVWTGGNPYGYTF
V gene: TRBV15; D gene: NA; J gene: TRBJ1-5; CDR3 DNA: TGTGCCACCAGCATAACAGGGTTTGTCAATCAGCCCCAGCATTTT; CDR3 protein: CATSITGFVNQPQHF
V gene: TRBV6-6; D gene: NA; J gene: TRBJ2-5; CDR3 DNA: TGTGCCAGCAGTTACAGATCCGAGGCCAGCCAAGAGACCCAGTACTTC; CDR3 protein: CASSYRSEASQETQYF
V gene: TRBV30; D gene: TRBD1; J gene: TRBJ1-2; CDR3 DNA: TGTGCCTCCAGTATACGGGACAGTCTCCCGGAGATAGGCTACACCTTC; CDR3 protein: CASSIRDSLPEIGYTF
V gene: TRBV14; D gene: TRBD1; J gene: TRBJ2-7; CDR3 DNA: TGTGCCAGCCGCAGGGGGTCCGGTGAGCAGTACTTC; CDR3 protein: CASRRGSGEQYF
V gene: TRBV7-9; D gene: TRBD2; J gene: TRBJ2-5; CDR3 DNA: TGTGCCAGCAGATCCTCTGGGACTAGCGGGGGTGAGACCCAGTACTTC; CDR3 protein: CASRSSGTSGGETQYF
V gene: TRBV27; D gene: TRBD1; J gene: TRBJ2-7; CDR3 DNA: TGTGCCAGCAGCCCGGGACAGAGCTCCTACGAGCAGTACTTC; CDR3 protein: CASSPGQSSYEQYF
V gene: TRBV5-8; D gene: NA; J gene: TRBJ2-3; CDR3 DNA: TGTGCCAGCAGCGACTACTCTAGCACAGATACGCAGTATTTT; CDR3 protein: CASSDYSSTDTQYF
V gene: TRBV6-5; D gene: TRBD1; J gene: TRBJ1-6; CDR3 DNA: TGTGCCAGCAGTTCTTCATGGACAGGGGACCCTTCACCCCTCCACTTT; CDR3 protein: CASSSSWTGDPSPLHF
V gene: TRBV5-6; D gene: NA; J gene: TRBJ2-5; CDR3 DNA: TGTGCCAGCAGCTTGGACACGTTCCAAGAGACCCAGTACTTC; CDR3 protein: CASSLDTFQETQYF
V gene: TRBV2; D gene: TRBD2; J gene: TRBJ2-4; CDR3 DNA: TGTGCCAGCAGTCCGACTAGCGGGGAAAACATTCAGTACTTC; CDR3 protein: CASSPTSGENIQYF
V gene: TRBV9; D gene: NA; J gene: TRBJ2-1; CDR3 DNA: TGTGCCAGCAGCGTTCCCGGGATTACTAATGAGCAGTTCTTC; CDR3 protein: CASSVPGITNEQFF
V gene: TRBV4-3; D gene: NA; J gene: TRBJ2-3; CDR3 DNA: TGCGCCAGCAGCCAAGATCTATCTAGCGCAGATACGCAGTATTTT; CDR3 protein: CASSQDLSSADTQYF
V gene: TRBV29-1; D gene: TRBD1; J gene: TRBJ1-2; CDR3 DNA: TGCAGCGTTGAGAGGGGACAGGGGGTCTCTGGCTACACCTTC; CDR3 protein: CSVERGQGVSGYTF
V gene: TRBV7-6; D gene: NA; J gene: TRBJ2-1; CDR3 DNA: TGTGCCAGCAGTTCCGCCGGGACTGGGACCTACAATGAGCAGTTCTTC; CDR3 protein: CASSSAGTGTYNEQFF
V gene: TRBV4-3; D gene: NA; J gene: TRBJ2-5; CDR3 DNA: TGCGCCAGCAGCCAAGACTTTGGTGGGGCAGTACAAGAGACCCAGTACTTC; CDR3 protein: CASSQDFGGAVQETQYF
V gene: TRBV13; D gene: NA; J gene: TRBJ1-1; CDR3 DNA: TGTGCCAGCAGCTCCCCGGGGGAGGGCCTAAACACTGAAGCTTTCTTT; CDR3 protein: CASSSPGEGLNTEAFF
V gene: TRBV6-5; D gene: TRBD1; J gene: TRBJ1-5; CDR3 DNA: TGTGCCAGCAGTCGCCGACAGGGAACTCAGCCCCAGCATTTT; CDR3 protein: CASSRRQGTQPQHF
V gene: TRBV6-5; D gene: TRBD1; J gene: TRBJ1-6; CDR3 DNA: TGTGCCAGCAGTTACTCCAGGGGGAAAGATAATTCACCCCTCCACTTT; CDR3 protein: CASSYSRGKDNSPLHF
V gene: TRBV7-9; D gene: NA; J gene: TRBJ1-2; CDR3 DNA: TGTGCCAGCAGGACAGGCTATGGCTACACCTTC; CDR3 protein: CASRTGYGYTF
V gene: TRBV7-9; D gene: NA; J gene: TRBJ1-2; CDR3 DNA: TGTGCCAGCAGCTTTCAGCCGAGGGATGGCTACACCTTC; CDR3 protein: CASSFQPRDGYTF